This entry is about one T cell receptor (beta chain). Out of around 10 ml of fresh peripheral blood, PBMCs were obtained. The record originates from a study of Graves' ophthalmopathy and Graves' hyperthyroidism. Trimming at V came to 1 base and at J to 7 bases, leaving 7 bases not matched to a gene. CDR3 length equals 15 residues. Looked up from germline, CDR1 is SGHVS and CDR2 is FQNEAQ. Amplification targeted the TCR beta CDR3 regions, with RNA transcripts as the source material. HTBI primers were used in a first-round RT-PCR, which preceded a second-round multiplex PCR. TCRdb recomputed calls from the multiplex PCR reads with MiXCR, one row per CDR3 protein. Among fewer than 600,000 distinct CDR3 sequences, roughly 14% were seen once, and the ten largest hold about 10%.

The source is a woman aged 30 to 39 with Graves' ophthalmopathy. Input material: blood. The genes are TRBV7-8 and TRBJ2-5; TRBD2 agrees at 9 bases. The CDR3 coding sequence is TGTGCCAGCAGCTTAGTGCCTAGCGGGGAGGGGACCCAGTACTTC. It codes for CASSLVPSGEGTQYF.